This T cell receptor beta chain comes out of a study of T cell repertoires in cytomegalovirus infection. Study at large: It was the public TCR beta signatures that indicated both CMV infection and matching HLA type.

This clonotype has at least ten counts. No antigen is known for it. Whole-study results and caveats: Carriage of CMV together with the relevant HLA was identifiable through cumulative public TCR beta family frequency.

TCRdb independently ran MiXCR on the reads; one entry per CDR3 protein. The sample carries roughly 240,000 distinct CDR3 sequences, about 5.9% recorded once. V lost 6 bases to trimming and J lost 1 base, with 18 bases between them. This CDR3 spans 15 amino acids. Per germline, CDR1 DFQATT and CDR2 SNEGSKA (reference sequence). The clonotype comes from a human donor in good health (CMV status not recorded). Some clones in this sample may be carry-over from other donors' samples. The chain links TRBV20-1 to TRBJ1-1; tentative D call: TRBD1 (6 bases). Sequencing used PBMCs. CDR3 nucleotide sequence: TGCAGTGCAGGGAGGACAGTTCCCCCGAACACTGAAGCTTTCTTT. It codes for CSAGRTVPPNTEAFF.